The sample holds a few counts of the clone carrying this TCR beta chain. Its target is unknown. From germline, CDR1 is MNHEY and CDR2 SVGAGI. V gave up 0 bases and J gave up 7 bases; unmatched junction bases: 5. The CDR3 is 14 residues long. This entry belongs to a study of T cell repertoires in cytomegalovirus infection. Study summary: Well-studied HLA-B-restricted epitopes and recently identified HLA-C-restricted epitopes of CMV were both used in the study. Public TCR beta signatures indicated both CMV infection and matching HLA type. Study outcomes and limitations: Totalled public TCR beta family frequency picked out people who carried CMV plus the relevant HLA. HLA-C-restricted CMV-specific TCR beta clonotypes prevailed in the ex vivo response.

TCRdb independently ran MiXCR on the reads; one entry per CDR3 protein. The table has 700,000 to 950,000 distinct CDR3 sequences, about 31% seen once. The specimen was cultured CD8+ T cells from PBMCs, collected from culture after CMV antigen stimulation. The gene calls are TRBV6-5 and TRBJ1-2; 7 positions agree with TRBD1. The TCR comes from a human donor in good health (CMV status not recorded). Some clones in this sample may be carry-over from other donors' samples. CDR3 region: CASSYSPGGTGYTF. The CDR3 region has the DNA TGTGCCAGCAGTTACTCGCCAGGGGGAACTGGCTACACCTTC.